This TCR beta chain was captured by sequencing in a study of blood T cells in healthy people across ages. Across the study: Using template switching, researchers captured about one barcoded beta molecule for each two T cells.

V was clipped by 4 bases and J by 3 bases, with 8 bases between them. The CDR3 length is 12 residues. Germline CDR1 is SGHDT and CDR2 is YYEEEE. Overall study results and limits: Both higher diversity and more naive CD4+ cells marked long-lived donors when set against aged donors. Estimated diversity that came from one million T cells was considered an underestimate.

Per sample, a minimum of 6 million PBMCs were isolated. This clonotype was observed a few times. Its antigen is currently unknown. Then a second PCR, running roughly 6 to 12 cycles, was carried out with a sample-barcoded 5' primer and a J-beta primer mix. One entry per CDR3 protein, called by TCRdb with MiXCR from the 5' RACE reads. The data show roughly 2 million distinct CDR3 sequences, with 49% seen just once and less than 2.5% held by the top ten. This TCR was sampled from a woman in her thirties or forties in good health. The sample consisted of blood. The genes are TRBV5-6 and TRBJ2-7, with D possibly being TRBD1 (5 bases). The CDR3, as DNA: TGTGCCAGCAGCGCCGGACACTACGAGCAGTACTTC. Translation: CASSAGHYEQYF.